This entry lists 30 T cell receptor beta chains sequenced from one sample in a study of cytomegalovirus exposure and HLA in healthy donors (dated by TCRdb to the late 2010s). The receptor library was made with the immunoSEQ multiplex PCR assay. A mixture of 60 forward primers for TCR Vbeta segments and 13 reverse primers for TCR Jbeta segments was used in the multiplex PCR. In TCRdb, the immuneACCESS table is reduced to in-frame sequences with V and J assigned. These tables do not hold every clone; where another copy was compared, an unresolved V gene accounts for under half, and the others remain unexplained. The sample includes under 200,000 clones, with roughly 80% observed a single time. The ten most abundant clones make up about 1.9% of the sample. Source material: PBMCs. These receptor sequences come from a human donor in good health.

The chain's CDR3 is CASSRPGQSSTNEKLFF. CDR3 bases: TGTGCCAGCAGCCGACCGGGACAGTCTTCAACTAATGAAAAACTGTTTTTT. This chain links TRBV11-3 with TRBJ1-4; TRBD1 agrees at 7 bases. Trimming cost V 5 bases and J 0 bases; bases outside gene matches: 9. The CDR3 length is 17 residues. Per germline, CDR1 SGHNT and CDR2 YENEEA. Looking up the rest from reference TRBV11-3 and TRBJ1-4 gives the full variable domain: EAGVVQSPRYKIIEKKQPVAFWCNPISGHNTLYWYLQNLGQGPELLIRYENEEAVDDSQLPKDRFSAERLKGVDSTLKIQPAELGDSAVYLCASSRPGQSSTNEKLFFGSGTQLSVL.

The chain links TRBV4-3 to TRBJ2-7; D perhaps matches TRBD2 (5 bases). V lost 4 bases, J lost 6 bases, and 22 bases lay in between. Germline CDR1 reads LGHNA; CDR2 reads YSLEER. The CDR3 contains 16 residues. Here the CDR3 reads CASSPYFGSWESEQYF. CDR3 DNA sequence: TGCGCCAGCAGCCCTTATTTCGGGTCCTGGGAGAGCGAGCAGTACTTC.

This clone was observed a single time. The chain employs TRBV9 and TRBJ2-7; TRBD1 agrees at 8 bases. Germline-derived CDR1 and CDR2 are SGDLS and YYNGEE. V lost 2 bases and J lost 2; bases outside the gene matches: 6. This CDR3 comprises 15 residues. The chain's CDR3 is CASSVSGTGTYEQYF. The CDR3 DNA is TGTGCCAGCAGCGTTTCCGGGACAGGAACCTACGAGCAGTACTTC. Full variable domain (outside the CDR3, taken from reference TRBV9 and TRBJ2-7): DSGVTQTPKHLITATGQRVTLRCSPRSGDLSVYWYQQSLDQGLQFLIQYYNGEERAKGNILERFSAQQFPDLHSELNLSSLELGDSALYFCASSVSGTGTYEQYFGPGTRLTVT.

The chain employs TRBV5-1 and TRBJ2-1; unclear D gene. The CDR3 is made up of 15 amino acids. Per the germline V gene, CDR1 is SGHRS and CDR2 is YFSETQ. The V end was cut by 0 bases, the J end by 6 bases, with 13 bases between. Here the CDR3 reads CASSLGYTLGNEQFF. The DNA of the CDR3 is TGCGCCAGCAGCTTGGGGTACACTCTAGGCAATGAGCAGTTCTTC.

V and J are TRBV27 and TRBJ2-2; 10 nucleotides line up with TRBD2. Germline V CDR1 and CDR2: MNHEY, SMNVEV (reference sequence). The CDR3 sequence is 15 residues long. J was trimmed by 5 bases and V by 6 bases; bases with no gene match: 6. CDR3 protein: CASRSSGGRTGELFF. The CDR3 nucleotides are TGTGCCAGCAGGTCTAGCGGGGGCCGGACCGGGGAGCTGTTTTTT.

This clone was seen once. In DNA, the CDR3 is TGTGCCAGCCACCCCCCACTAGGTGAGCAGTTCTTC. Protein sequence: CASHPPLGEQFF. The V gene is TRBV7-8, the J gene TRBJ2-1, with a weak D call TRBD2 (5 bases). CDR1 is SGHVS and CDR2 is FQNEAQ in the germline V gene. The CDR3 runs 12 residues. The ends were cut back, 8 bases at V and 9 bases at J, with 14 bases in the middle.

The chain links TRBV5-1 to TRBJ1-4; the match to TRBD1 covers 8 bases. V shed 2 bases, J shed 4 bases, and the junction held 4 bases outside the gene matches. The CDR3 runs 15 residues. The germline V gene encodes CDR1 SGHRS and CDR2 YFSETQ. Here the CDR3 reads CASSFDRGHNEKLFF. CDR3 in DNA: TGCGCCAGCAGCTTTGACAGGGGTCATAATGAAAAACTGTTTTTT.

This chain joins TRBV5-1 and TRBJ1-4; 8 bases map to TRBD1. The trim removed 4 bases at V and 8 bases at J, leaving 10 bases unmatched. The germline gives CDR1 SGHRS, CDR2 YFSETQ. CDR3 length equals 15 residues. The CDR3 DNA is TGCGCCAGCAGCCAACAGGGGGAGAGGCAAGAAAAACTGTTTTTT. It codes for CASSQQGERQEKLFF.

V and J are TRBV5-1 and TRBJ2-5; the match to TRBD1 covers 12 bases. The CDR3 sequence is 16 residues long. J lost 4 bases, V lost 2 bases, and 6 bases had no gene match. Looked up from germline, CDR1 is SGHRS and CDR2 is YFSETQ. The CDR3 DNA sequence: TGCGCCAGCAGCTTCTCCGGGACAGGGGGCAGAGAGACCCAGTACTTC. This codes for CASSFSGTGGRETQYF.

The rearrangement links TRBV25-1 to TRBJ1-1; the match to TRBD1 covers 7 bases. Germline V gene data show CDR1 as MGHDK and CDR2 as SYGVNS. The V and J ends lost 0 bases and 5 bases, in that order; junction bases with no gene match: 6. The CDR3 totals 15 residues. The CDR3 DNA reads TGTGCCAGCAGTGAATACAAGGGGGCAGGTACTGAAGCTTTCTTT. Protein sequence: CASSEYKGAGTEAFF.

The DNA for the CDR3 is TGCGCCAGCACCCTCGGGGGGCGCGATGAAAAACTGTTTTTT. Amino acid sequence: CASTLGGRDEKLFF. V gene TRBV5-1 combines with J gene TRBJ1-4; D is possibly TRBD1 (6 bases). The CDR3 has 14 amino acids. Germline V gene lookup returns CDR1 SGHRS and CDR2 YFSETQ. V lost 6 bases, J lost 6 bases, and 15 bases lay in between.

This clone was counted a single time. The chain links TRBV5-6 to TRBJ2-2, with D unresolved. The CDR3 length is 16 residues. V gave up 1 base and J gave up 0 bases, with 10 bases separating them. Germline CDR1 reads SGHDT; CDR2 reads YYEEEE. CDR3 nucleotides: TGTGCCAGCAGCTTGTGGTGGCCAGCGAACACCGGGGAGCTGTTTTTT. Protein: CASSLWWPANTGELFF.

The gene calls are TRBV2 and TRBJ2-1; 8 bases map to TRBD2. The CDR3 has 16 residues. Germline CDR1 reads SNHLY; CDR2 reads FYNNEI. J was trimmed by 2 bases and V by 6 bases; bases with no gene match: 9. The CDR3 DNA is TGTGCCAGCAGCCAAAGGAGGCGGGGGGCCTACAATGAGCAGTTCTTC. Encoded protein: CASSQRRRGAYNEQFF.

The rearrangement links TRBV6-5 to TRBJ1-2, with 7 bases that match TRBD1. Unmatched junction bases numbered 11, after V lost 6 bases and J lost 7 bases. Germline V gene data show CDR1 as MNHEY and CDR2 as SVGAGI. The CDR3 is 14 amino acids. The CDR3 nucleotides are TGTGCCAGCAGGGTTGACTTAACAGGGGTTGGCTACACCTTC. This translates into CASRVDLTGVGYTF.

The chain couples TRBV28 to TRBJ1-1, with 10 bases aligning to TRBD1. Germline CDR1 MDHEN, CDR2 SYDVKM. Germline trimming cut 3 bases from V and 1 base from J; bases unmatched to any gene: 2. The CDR3 length is 15 residues. The CDR3 spells CASSFRDRGNTEAFF. CDR3 in DNA: TGTGCCAGCAGTTTCAGGGACAGGGGGAACACTGAAGCTTTCTTT. Complete variable domain (other parts from reference TRBV28 and TRBJ1-1): DVKVTQSSRYLVKRTGEKVFLECVQDMDHENMFWYRQDPGLGLRLIYFSYDVKMKEKGDIPEGYSVSREKKERFSLILESASTNQTSMYLCASSFRDRGNTEAFFGQGTRLTVV.

The V gene is TRBV27, the J gene TRBJ2-5; 8 positions match TRBD1. The J call could be wrong; TRBJ2-7 is a better fit for the DNA end. Germline CDR1 MNHEY, CDR2 SMNVEV (reference sequence). CDR3 size: 12 residues. The chain's CDR3 is CASRTGVYEQYF. The CDR3 nucleotides read TGTGCCAGCAGGACAGGGGTTTACGAGCAGTACTTC.

In its sample, this clone was seen once. V is TRBV6-5 and J is TRBJ1-1; TRBD1 matches at 8 bases. The CDR3 sequence is 11 residues long. The trim removed 7 bases at V and 7 bases at J, leaving 2 bases unmatched. The germline V gene has CDR1 MNHEY and CDR2 SVGAGI. The CDR3 bases are TGTGCCAGCAATACAGGGGGTGAAGCTTTCTTT. It encodes CASNTGGEAFF.

This clone turned up a few times. The junction differs from germline at one of its ends, possibly a read error. This chain links TRBV7-8 with TRBJ2-7, with D possibly TRBD1 on 6 matching bases. This CDR3 contains 12 residues. The germline CDR1 and CDR2 sequences are SGHVS and FQNEAQ. This chain's CDR3 is CASSLVTGLWHF. As DNA, the CDR3 is TGTGCCAGCAGCTTAGTTACAGGGTTATGGCACTTC.

The chain links TRBV7-6 to TRBJ2-7; 9 bases line up with TRBD1. Germline values: CDR1 SGHVS, CDR2 FNYEAQ. After removal of 2 bases from V and 4 bases from J, the junction contained 3 bases not matched to a gene. There are 14 residues in the CDR3. CDR3 sequence reads: CASSLKGTGYEQYF. CDR3 coding DNA: TGTGCCAGCAGCTTAAAGGGGACAGGGTACGAGCAGTACTTC. Full variable domain (outside the CDR3, taken from reference TRBV7-6 and TRBJ2-7): GAGVSQSPRYKVTKRGQDVALRCDPISGHVSLYWYRQALGQGPEFLTYFNYEAQQDKSGLPNDRFSAERPEGSISTLTIQRTEQRDSAMYRCASSLKGTGYEQYFGPGTRLTVT.

The genes are TRBV2 and TRBJ1-5, with TRBD1 identical over 7 bases. The trim removed 4 bases at V and 5 bases at J, leaving 8 bases unmatched. In germline, CDR1 is SNHLY, CDR2 FYNNEI. The CDR3 runs to 15 residues. The CDR3 protein is CASSVDRQSDQPQHF. The CDR3 DNA reads as TGTGCCAGCAGTGTGGACAGGCAATCCGATCAGCCCCAGCATTTT.

V gene TRBV7-2 combines with J gene TRBJ2-3; 10 bases are a match to TRBD2. CDR1 and CDR2 (germline): SGHTA, FQGNSA. The trim removed 1 base at V and 5 bases at J, leaving 12 bases unmatched. The CDR3 has 18 residues. CDR3 residues: CASSLGRERGGIIDTQYF. The CDR3 bases are TGTGCCAGCAGCTTAGGCCGGGAGCGGGGGGGGATAATAGATACGCAGTATTTT. Full variable domain (remainder filled in from reference TRBV7-2 and TRBJ2-3): GAGVSQSPSNKVTEKGKDVELRCDPISGHTALYWYRQSLGQGLEFLIYFQGNSAPDKSGLPSDRFSAERTGGSVSTLTIQRTQQEDSAVYLCASSLGRERGGIIDTQYFGPGTRLTVL.

This clone was detected a few times. V and J are TRBV5-4 and TRBJ2-6; D perhaps matches TRBD1 (6 bases). This CDR3 region has 15 residues. Germline V gene lookup returns CDR1 SGHNT and CDR2 YYREEE (reference sequence). V was trimmed by 2 bases and J by 12 bases, leaving 18 bases between them. The DNA for the CDR3 is TGTGCCAGCAGCTTCCCGGGACAAGGTGGGTCCGTCCTGACTTTC. This sequence encodes CASSFPGQGGSVLTF.

V gene TRBV6-1 combines with J gene TRBJ1-1, with a possible D match to TRBD1 (6 bases). The CDR3 extends over 13 amino acids. V lost 4 bases and J 6 bases, leaving 12 bases between the germline ends. Germline CDR1 is MNHNS and CDR2 is SASEGT. The CDR3 loop reads CASSARQEAEAFF. The CDR3, as DNA: TGTGCCAGCAGTGCTAGACAGGAGGCTGAAGCTTTCTTT.

The chain employs TRBV6-7 and TRBJ1-2; D gene unclear. TRBV6-7 is an ORF, with its function uncertain. Trimming took 2 bases from V and 5 from J, leaving 9 bases between them. The CDR3 is 13 residues long. The CDR3 DNA reads TGTGCCAGCAGTTACGACTTCGGGTATGGCTACACCTTC. Encoded protein: CASSYDFGYGYTF.

The V call is TRBV19, the J call TRBJ2-5; 9 bases fit TRBD2. This CDR3 is built from 16 residues. Trimming took 1 base from V and 2 from J; bases not matched to a gene: 5. Germline CDR1 is LNHDA and CDR2 is SQIVND (reference sequence). CDR3 residues: CASSIGGGAHQETQYF. CDR3 DNA: TGTGCCAGTAGTATAGGCGGGGGGGCGCATCAAGAGACCCAGTACTTC. The full variable domain, rest sourced from reference TRBV19 and TRBJ2-5, is DGGITQSPKYLFRKEGQNVTLSCEQNLNHDAMYWYRQDPGQGLRLIYYSQIVNDFQKGDIAEGYSVSREKKESFPLTVTSAQKNPTAFYLCASSIGGGAHQETQYFGPGTRLLVL.

As to this clone: A read error may produce the germline difference seen at one junction end. The sample contains more than one DNA sequence encoding this CDR3. The chain carries TRBV29-1 and TRBJ1-3; no definite D call. CDR1 and CDR2 from the germline V gene are SQVTM and ANQGSEA. The CDR3 extends over 14 amino acids. This chain's CDR3 is CSGTAVSSGNTIYF. The CDR3 coding sequence is TGCAGCGGTACAGCCGTCAGCTCTGGAAACACCATATACTTT.

The chain recombines TRBV7-8 with TRBJ1-1; TRBD1 might be the D (5 bases). CDR3 length: 14 amino acids. V was shortened by 6 bases and J by 2 bases, with 13 bases between the two germline ends. Looked up from germline, CDR1 is SGHVS and CDR2 is FQNEAQ. In DNA form, the CDR3 reads TGTGCCAGCAGGGGGGGGTGGCCAAACACTGAAGCTTTCTTT. Translation gives CASRGGWPNTEAFF.

The chain employs TRBV9 and TRBJ2-1; 11 bases agree with TRBD2. J gave up 7 bases and V 3 bases, and 3 bases lay outside the gene matches. This CDR3 is 14 amino acids long. CDR1 SGDLS and CDR2 YYNGEE come from the germline V gene. In DNA form, the CDR3 reads TGTGCCAGCAGCGCGACTAGCGGGACTAATGAGCAGTTCTTC. Encoded protein: CASSATSGTNEQFF.

This chain uses TRBV12-5 with TRBJ1-5, with 9 bases that match TRBD1. Trimming took 1 base from V and 2 from J; bases not matched to a gene: 3. From germline, CDR1 is LGHNT and CDR2 FRNRAP. CDR3 length equals 16 residues. This chain's CDR3 is CASGLGQGVGNQPQHF. The CDR3 DNA sequence: TGTGCTAGTGGTTTGGGACAGGGGGTGGGCAATCAGCCCCAGCATTTT.

This chain uses TRBV7-8 with TRBJ1-5, with a possible D match to TRBD1 (5 bases). With 1 base removed from V and 7 bases from J, the gap between germline ends came to 11 bases. The CDR3 has 14 amino acids. Germline loops: CDR1 SGHVS, CDR2 FQNEAQ. CDR3 amino acids: CASSLGNRQQPQHF. The CDR3 DNA follows: TGTGCCAGCAGCTTAGGGAACAGACAGCAGCCCCAGCATTTT.